These 15 T cell receptor beta chains share one sample of origin, sequenced in a study of technical replicates of blood from a handful of donors. TCRdb's copy holds only in-frame clones and misses some; the assay was immunoSEQ multiplex PCR. This table holds approximately 66,000 clones, roughly 90% found once. Sequences were obtained from PBMCs. The origin of the receptors is a human donor in good health. Some clones in this sample may be carry-over from other donors' samples.

V gene TRBV7-6 combines with J gene TRBJ1-1; D might be TRBD1 (6 bases). Germline CDR1 is SGHVS and CDR2 is FNYEAQ. CDR3 length: 13 amino acids. Trimming left V 5 bases short and J 4 bases short, with 11 bases between. CDR3 nucleotide sequence: TGTGCCAGCAGCCCGACAGGACCCACTGAAGCTTTCTTT. Protein product: CASSPTGPTEAFF.

V and J are TRBV19 and TRBJ1-1; a possible D gene is TRBD1 (5 bases). The germline V and J ends were trimmed by 1 base and 6 bases, with 15 bases remaining between them. Per germline, CDR1 LNHDA and CDR2 SQIVND (reference sequence). This CDR3 contains 15 residues. As DNA, the CDR3 is TGTGCCAGTAGTATAGCGGGGGGGACCTACGCTGAAGCTTTCTTT. Amino acid sequence: CASSIAGGTYAEAFF. Based on the CDR3 plus reference TRBV19 and TRBJ1-1, the full variable domain is DGGITQSPKYLFRKEGQNVTLSCEQNLNHDAMYWYRQDPGQGLRLIYYSQIVNDFQKGDIAEGYSVSREKKESFPLTVTSAQKNPTAFYLCASSIAGGTYAEAFFGQGTRLTVV.

The count of this clone is one. The chain has TRBV9 and TRBJ1-3, with no clear D. V was cut by 0 bases and J by 4 bases, with 5 bases left in between. Germline V gene lookup returns CDR1 SGDLS and CDR2 YYNGEE. This CDR3 has 13 amino acids. The CDR3 DNA is TGTGCCAGCAGCGTAGACGGGGGAAACACCATATATTTT. It encodes CASSVDGGNTIYF.

This chain joins TRBV2 and TRBJ1-2; D remains unclear. With 7 bases removed from V and 6 bases from J, the gap between germline ends came to 15 bases. Germline loops: CDR1 SNHLY, CDR2 FYNNEI. The CDR3 has 13 amino acids. The DNA for the CDR3 is TGTGCCAGCACGGTCTGGGAGGCCGATGGCTACACCTTC. This gives the protein CASTVWEADGYTF.

The chain recombines TRBV5-1 with TRBJ2-7; no clear D. This CDR3 region has 13 residues. V was shortened by 3 bases and J by 0 bases, with 7 bases between the two germline ends. The germline CDR1 and CDR2 sequences are SGHRS and YFSETQ. The DNA of the CDR3 is TGCGCCAGCAGCTCTGACTCCTCCTACGAGCAGTACTTC. Translating it yields CASSSDSSYEQYF.

CDR3 sequence: CASSVTGWGEQFF. The DNA for the CDR3 is TGTGCCAGCAGCGTAACAGGTTGGGGTGAGCAGTTCTTC. The chain employs TRBV9 and TRBJ2-1; a weak D match, TRBD1 (5 bases). The germline V and J ends were trimmed by 1 base and 9 bases, with 11 bases remaining between them. The length of the CDR3 is 13 residues. Germline V gene data show CDR1 as SGDLS and CDR2 as YYNGEE.

The rearrangement links TRBV19 to TRBJ2-3, with no clear D. This CDR3 spans 13 amino acids. CDR1 is LNHDA, CDR2 SQIVND, per germline (reference sequence). The germline V and J ends were trimmed by 3 bases and 2 bases, with 6 bases remaining between them. The CDR3 coding sequence is TGTGCCAGTAGTATTCAATTCACAGATACGCAGTATTTT. Its translation is CASSIQFTDTQYF.

V and J are TRBV11-2 and TRBJ1-2; 7 nucleotides align to TRBD1. The CDR3 is made up of 14 amino acids. J was trimmed by 7 bases and V by 7 bases; bases with no gene match: 12. Germline V gene lookup returns CDR1 SGHAT and CDR2 FQNNGV. CDR3: CASTRTGVSAGYTF. For the CDR3, the DNA is TGTGCCAGCACCAGAACAGGGGTCTCAGCTGGCTACACCTTC.

This sequence joins TRBV6-1 and TRBJ2-2; TRBD2 matches at 7 bases. The CDR3 length is 14 residues. Germline V gene sequence: CDR1 MNHNS, CDR2 SASEGT. Trimming cost V 11 bases and J 3 bases; bases outside gene matches: 9. As DNA, the CDR3 is TGTGCCGGCCAACGGGGGGTGGACACCGGGGAGCTGTTTTTT. Its translation is CAGQRGVDTGELFF.

This clone showed up just once. The V gene is TRBV4-1, the J gene TRBJ2-3; TRBD2 aligns across 9 bases. The CDR3 spans 14 residues. Germline V gene sequence: CDR1 MGHRA, CDR2 YSYEKL. Trimming removed 5 bases from V and 4 bases from J; junction bases left unmatched: 4. In nucleotides, the CDR3 is TGCGCCAGCAGCTACGGGACTAGCTCAGATACGCAGTATTTT. Translation gives CASSYGTSSDTQYF.

This clone was seen a single time. This sequence joins TRBV4-1 and TRBJ2-7; TRBD1 matches 9 bases. The germline CDR1 and CDR2 sequences are MGHRA and YSYEKL. This CDR3 contains 14 residues. V lost 1 base and J lost 5; bases outside the gene matches: 3. CDR3 in amino acids: CASSQGDRDHEQYF. The CDR3 bases are TGCGCCAGCAGCCAAGGGGACAGGGACCACGAGCAGTACTTC.

V usage is TRBV7-2 and J usage is TRBJ2-3; 9 bases agree with TRBD1. J lost 0 bases, V lost 5 bases, and 3 bases had no gene match. CDR3 length: 15 amino acids. CDR1 and CDR2 (germline): SGHTA, FQGNSA. CDR3 region: CASSGGTGSTDTQYF. CDR3 DNA sequence: TGTGCCAGCAGCGGCGGGACAGGGAGCACAGATACGCAGTATTTT.

The chain couples TRBV7-8 to TRBJ1-1; no firm D call. This CDR3 has 14 amino acids. V lost 1 base and J 8 bases, leaving 14 bases between the germline ends. The germline V gene has CDR1 SGHVS and CDR2 FQNEAQ. The CDR3 DNA sequence: TGTGCCAGCAGCTTAGTAGGAGCGAACGCCGAAGCTTTCTTT. Translating gives CASSLVGANAEAFF.

The chain employs TRBV7-8 and TRBJ1-1, with TRBD1 identical over 7 bases. The CDR3 is 16 residues long. With 1 base clipped from V and 1 base from J, the junction kept 6 bases outside the gene matches. Germline lookup yields CDR1 SGHVS and CDR2 FQNEAQ. CDR3 protein: CASSLGYRGTNTEAFF. The CDR3 DNA reads TGTGCCAGCAGCTTAGGGTACAGGGGTACGAACACTGAAGCTTTCTTT. The whole variable domain, remainder taken from reference TRBV7-8 and TRBJ1-1, is GAGVSQSPRYKVAKRGQDVALRCDPISGHVSLFWYQQALGQGPEFLTYFQNEAQLDKSGLPSDRFFAERPEGSVSTLKIQRTQQEDSAVYLCASSLGYRGTNTEAFFGQGTRLTVV.

The chain combines TRBV7-2 with TRBJ2-1; 11 bases align to TRBD2. The CDR3 has 16 amino acids. V gave up 5 bases and J gave up 4 bases; unmatched junction bases: 7. Germline V gives CDR1 SGHTA, CDR2 FQGNSA. The DNA of the CDR3 is TGTGCCAGCAGCCTAATGGGACTAGCGGTTTACAATGAGCAGTTCTTC. The encoded protein is CASSLMGLAVYNEQFF. The full variable domain, rest sourced from reference TRBV7-2 and TRBJ2-1, is GAGVSQSPSNKVTEKGKDVELRCDPISGHTALYWYRQSLGQGLEFLIYFQGNSAPDKSGLPSDRFSAERTGGSVSTLTIQRTQQEDSAVYLCASSLMGLAVYNEQFFGPGTRLTVL.